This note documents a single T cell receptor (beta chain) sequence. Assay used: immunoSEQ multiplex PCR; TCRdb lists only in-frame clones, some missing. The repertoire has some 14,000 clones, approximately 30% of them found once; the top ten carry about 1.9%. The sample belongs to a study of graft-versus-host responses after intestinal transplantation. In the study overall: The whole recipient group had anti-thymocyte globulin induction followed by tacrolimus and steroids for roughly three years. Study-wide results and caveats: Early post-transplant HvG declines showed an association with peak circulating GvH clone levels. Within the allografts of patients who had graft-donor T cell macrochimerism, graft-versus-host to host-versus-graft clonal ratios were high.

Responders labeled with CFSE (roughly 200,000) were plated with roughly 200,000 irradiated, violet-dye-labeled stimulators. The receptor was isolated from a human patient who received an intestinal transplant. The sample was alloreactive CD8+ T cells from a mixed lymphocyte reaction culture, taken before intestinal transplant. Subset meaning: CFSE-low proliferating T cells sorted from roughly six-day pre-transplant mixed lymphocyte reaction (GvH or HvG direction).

CDR3 residues: CASSQEEQASGNTIYF. Written as DNA, the CDR3 is TGCGCCAGCAGCCAAGAAGAACAGGCCTCTGGAAACACCATATATTTT. This rearrangement joins TRBV4-3 to TRBJ1-3, with a possible D match to TRBD1 (5 bases). The CDR3 spans 16 residues. Germline CDR1 reads LGHNA; CDR2 reads YSLEER. V lost 0 bases and J 0 bases, leaving 9 bases between the germline ends.